Presented here are 25 T cell receptor beta chains from one specimen sequenced in a study of cytomegalovirus exposure and HLA in healthy donors. PCR was performed using 60 Vbeta and 13 Jbeta primers. Some clones are missing from TCRdb's copy, which holds only in-frame ones; the method was immunoSEQ multiplex PCR. The table has around 150,000 clones, 80% seen once. What was sequenced was PBMCs. Receptors were obtained from a male donor in good health and CMV-seronegative.

The J gene is TRBJ1-5, the V gene TRBV19; D might be TRBD1 (5 bases). V lost 8 bases and J lost 3, with 17 bases in between. The CDR3 has 15 residues. Per germline, CDR1 LNHDA and CDR2 SQIVND (reference sequence). The CDR3 DNA is TGTGCCAGTGAAGAGGTGTCAGGGAACAATCAGCCCCAGCATTTT. It translates to CASEEVSGNNQPQHF. The full variable domain, rest sourced from reference TRBV19 and TRBJ1-5, is DGGITQSPKYLFRKEGQNVTLSCEQNLNHDAMYWYRQDPGQGLRLIYYSQIVNDFQKGDIAEGYSVSREKKESFPLTVTSAQKNPTAFYLCASEEVSGNNQPQHFGDGTRLSIL.

The genes are TRBV19 and TRBJ1-6, with a possible D match to TRBD1 (6 bases). The germline gives CDR1 LNHDA, CDR2 SQIVND (reference sequence). This CDR3 has 14 residues. V was trimmed by 8 bases and J by 7 bases, leaving 15 bases between them. CDR3 nucleotide sequence: TGTGCCAGTTCCCACAGGGTAAGGAATTCACCCCTCCACTTT. Protein: CASSHRVRNSPLHF.

The J gene is TRBJ1-2, the V gene TRBV6-5; D is uncertain. Germline loops: CDR1 MNHEY, CDR2 SVGAGI. CDR3 length: 15 residues. V was pared by 0 bases and J by 8 bases, with 16 bases between. The CDR3 reads CASSYSNRGLYGYTF. The CDR3 DNA is TGTGCCAGCAGTTACTCGAATCGGGGTTTGTACGGCTACACCTTC.

The CDR3 is CASSSTGGLYGYTF. CDR3 nucleotide sequence: TGTGCCAGCAGTTCGACAGGGGGACTCTATGGCTACACCTTC. The rearrangement uses TRBV6-5 and TRBJ1-2, with 9 nucleotides matching TRBD1. Germline V gene data show CDR1 as MNHEY and CDR2 as SVGAGI. The V gene end was trimmed by 4 bases and the J gene end by 4 bases; junction bases not matched to a gene: 4. The CDR3 is 14 amino acids.

This rearrangement joins TRBV4-3 to TRBJ2-3; D perhaps matches TRBD1 (5 bases). With 0 bases removed from V and 2 bases from J, the gap between germline ends came to 12 bases. There are 16 residues in the CDR3. Germline CDR1 reads LGHNA; CDR2 reads YSLEER. CDR3 loop: CASSQEGQGFTDTQYF. The CDR3 coding sequence is TGCGCCAGCAGCCAAGAAGGGCAGGGTTTCACAGATACGCAGTATTTT.

This sequence joins TRBV4-2 and TRBJ2-1, with TRBD2 matching 16 bases. Unmatched junction bases numbered 6, after V lost 1 base and J lost 6 bases. This CDR3 has 18 residues. Germline values: CDR1 LGHNA, CDR2 YNFKEQ. The CDR3 DNA reads TGTGCCAGCAGCCAAGGAGGGACTAGCGGGGGGGCTGGCAATGAGCAGTTCTTC. Encoded protein: CASSQGGTSGGAGNEQFF.

The CDR3 coding sequence is TGTGCCAGCAGAGCGGTCCGGATGAACACTGAAGCTTTCTTT. It translates to CASRAVRMNTEAFF. The V gene is TRBV2, the J gene TRBJ1-1; D not resolved. The germline V gene encodes CDR1 SNHLY and CDR2 FYNNEI. This CDR3 region has 14 residues. Trimming took 6 bases from V and 0 from J, leaving 11 bases between them.

The chain combines TRBV7-9 with TRBJ1-1; the match to TRBD1 covers 10 bases. With V trimmed by 10 bases and J by 7 bases, 12 bases remained unmatched. Germline values: CDR1 SEHNR, CDR2 FQNEAQ (reference sequence). This CDR3 spans 14 amino acids. CDR3 in amino acids: CATTSGTGDGEAFF. CDR3 DNA sequence: TGTGCCACCACCTCCGGGACAGGGGACGGTGAAGCTTTCTTT.

J is TRBJ1-2 and V is TRBV7-3, with TRBD1 identical over 9 bases. CDR1 is SGHTA, CDR2 FQGTGA, per germline. Trimming took 5 bases from V and 5 from J; bases not matched to a gene: 9. CDR3 size: 15 residues. The CDR3 spells CASSPGGGQGYGYTF. The CDR3 DNA sequence: TGTGCCAGCAGCCCTGGTGGAGGACAGGGGTATGGCTACACCTTC.

The rearrangement joins TRBV7-3 to TRBJ2-3, with 10 nucleotides matching TRBD1. V was pared by 2 bases and J by 0 bases, with 2 bases of the junction left unmatched. Germline V gives CDR1 SGHTA, CDR2 FQGTGA. The CDR3 totals 16 residues. The CDR3: CASSLGTGASTDTQYF. Written as DNA, the CDR3 is TGTGCCAGCAGCTTAGGGACAGGGGCTAGCACAGATACGCAGTATTTT. Full variable domain (rest looked up from reference TRBV7-3 and TRBJ2-3): GAGVSQTPSNKVTEKGKYVELRCDPISGHTALYWYRQSLGQGPEFLIYFQGTGAADDSGLPNDRFFAVRPEGSVSTLKIQRTERGDSAVYLCASSLGTGASTDTQYFGPGTRLTVL.

About this clone itself: Other DNA sequences of this sample code for an identical CDR3. The chain links TRBV5-1 to TRBJ1-3; no firm D call. Deletions cut 0 bases from V and 0 bases from J, with 4 bases between. This CDR3 is 14 amino acids long. CDR1 is SGHRS and CDR2 is YFSETQ in the germline V gene. The CDR3 DNA reads as TGCGCCAGCAGCTTGGACAGCTCTGGAAACACCATATATTTT. Amino acids: CASSLDSSGNTIYF.

V and J are TRBV28 and TRBJ2-7, with D possibly matching TRBD1 (6 bases). Germline lookup yields CDR1 MDHEN and CDR2 SYDVKM. The V gene lost 5 bases and the J gene lost 1 base, with 12 bases spanning the gap. The CDR3 is made up of 14 amino acids. CDR3 loop: CASSPRDKSYEQYF. The CDR3 bases are TGTGCCAGCAGTCCCCGGGACAAGTCCTACGAGCAGTACTTC.

The chain links TRBV28 to TRBJ1-1; no clear D. Germline loops: CDR1 MDHEN, CDR2 SYDVKM. The CDR3 runs 13 residues. Trimming shortened V by 3 bases and J by 6 bases, and 11 bases separated the two germline ends. For the CDR3, the DNA is TGTGCCAGCAGTTTTCGAGGGAGGGCTGAAGCTTTCTTT. Its translation is CASSFRGRAEAFF.

The chain links TRBV30 to TRBJ2-7, with 9 bases identical to TRBD1. There are 15 residues in the CDR3. The germline CDR1 and CDR2 sequences are GTSNPN and SVGIG (reference sequence). The V gene end was trimmed by 0 bases and the J gene end by 2 bases; junction bases not matched to a gene: 5. CDR3 DNA sequence: TGTGCCTGGAGTGTGAGTGGGACAGGGCCCTACGAGCAGTACTTC. Its protein is CAWSVSGTGPYEQYF. Variable domain in full (rest from reference TRBV30 and TRBJ2-7): SQTIHQWPATLVQPVGSPLSLECTVEGTSNPNLYWYRQAAGRGLQLLFYSVGIGQISSEVPQNLSASRPQDRQFILSSKKLLLSDSGFYLCAWSVSGTGPYEQYFGPGTRLTVT.

Worth noting for this clone: Sequence at one end of the junction differs from germline and may be a read error. V usage is TRBV4-3 and J usage is TRBJ1-6; D uncertain. CDR3 length: 16 amino acids. In germline, CDR1 is LGHNA, CDR2 YSLEER. The CDR3 loop is CASSQGAWGDNSPPHF. CDR3 coding DNA: TGCGCCAGCAGCCAGGGAGCGTGGGGAGATAATTCACCCCCCCACTTT.

V is TRBV6-5 and J is TRBJ1-1, with TRBD1 matching over 7 bases. This CDR3 contains 15 residues. With 2 bases clipped from V and 3 bases from J, the junction kept 6 bases outside the gene matches. Germline loops: CDR1 MNHEY, CDR2 SVGAGI. CDR3 amino acids: CASSYGTVKDTEAFF. The CDR3 DNA sequence: TGTGCCAGCAGTTACGGGACAGTGAAAGACACTGAAGCTTTCTTT.

This sequence joins TRBV5-8 and TRBJ1-6, with 10 bases that match TRBD1. J gave up 6 bases and V 4 bases, and 4 bases lay outside the gene matches. CDR1 and CDR2 from the germline V gene are SGHTS and YDEGEE. CDR3 size: 15 residues. This CDR3 is CASSDGTGVNSPLHF. CDR3 nucleotides: TGTGCCAGCAGCGATGGGACAGGGGTTAATTCACCCCTCCACTTT.

In this sample, this clone turned up a few times. The rearrangement uses TRBV10-2 and TRBJ1-6, with 7 bases lining up with TRBD1. V was pared by 3 bases and J by 5 bases, with 7 bases of the junction left unmatched. Germline CDR1 is WSHSY and CDR2 is SAAADI. The CDR3 is 16 amino acids. The CDR3 loop reads CASSDRDRVDNSPLHF. The CDR3 bases are TGCGCCAGCAGTGATCGCGACAGGGTTGATAATTCACCCCTCCACTTT.

The J gene is TRBJ2-3, the V gene TRBV11-2, with D possibly being TRBD2 (5 bases). Trimming removed 2 bases from V and 5 bases from J, with 14 bases in between. The CDR3 runs to 15 residues. Germline values: CDR1 SGHAT, CDR2 FQNNGV. CDR3 loop: CASSLFPGGLDTQYF. DNA of the CDR3: TGTGCCAGCAGCTTATTTCCGGGCGGGTTAGATACGCAGTATTTT. Supplemented by reference TRBV11-2 and TRBJ2-3, the full variable domain reads EAGVAQSPRYKIIEKRQSVAFWCNPISGHATLYWYQQILGQGPKLLIQFQNNGVVDDSQLPKDRFSAERLKGVDSTLKIQPAKLEDSAVYLCASSLFPGGLDTQYFGPGTRLTVL.

The rearrangement links TRBV11-3 to TRBJ2-1; a possible D gene is TRBD2 (5 bases). Trimming removed 1 base at V and 4 bases at J, with 14 bases between. Germline V gene sequence: CDR1 SGHNT, CDR2 YENEEA. The CDR3 sequence is 16 residues long. The CDR3 nucleotides are TGTGCCAGCAGCTTAGTCCCGGGGTCCCCTTACAATGAGCAGTTCTTC. Encoded protein: CASSLVPGSPYNEQFF. Complete variable domain (other parts from reference TRBV11-3 and TRBJ2-1): EAGVVQSPRYKIIEKKQPVAFWCNPISGHNTLYWYLQNLGQGPELLIRYENEEAVDDSQLPKDRFSAERLKGVDSTLKIQPAELGDSAVYLCASSLVPGSPYNEQFFGPGTRLTVL.

The DNA of the CDR3 is TGCGCCAGCAGCTCCCGGGGAGTTGGCACAGATACGCAGTATTTT. It codes for CASSSRGVGTDTQYF. The chain carries TRBV5-1 and TRBJ2-3, with D perhaps TRBD2 (5 bases). The ends were cut back, 3 bases at V and 1 base at J, with 12 bases in the middle. The CDR3 length is 15 residues. Germline assignment: CDR1 SGHRS and CDR2 YFSETQ.

The chain has TRBV6-5 and TRBJ2-2; D is unclear. CDR3 length equals 14 residues. V lost 0 bases and J lost 3, with 5 bases in between. Germline assignment: CDR1 MNHEY and CDR2 SVGAGI. DNA of the CDR3: TGTGCCAGCAGTTACTCTCAGTACACCGGGGAGCTGTTTTTT. It encodes CASSYSQYTGELFF.

The rearrangement links TRBV30 to TRBJ2-1, with D possibly TRBD1 on 6 matching bases. The germline CDR1 and CDR2 sequences are GTSNPN and SVGIG (reference sequence). This CDR3 is built from 17 residues. Trimming shortened V by 0 bases and J by 0 bases, and 15 bases separated the two germline ends. The CDR3 sequence is CAWSVIGGKSSYNEQFF. CDR3 nucleotide sequence: TGTGCCTGGAGTGTAATTGGGGGCAAGAGCTCCTACAATGAGCAGTTCTTC.

J is TRBJ1-3 and V is TRBV7-8; TRBD1 matches at 7 bases. Trimming took 0 bases from V and 0 from J; bases not matched to a gene: 2. The CDR3 loop spans 16 amino acids. Germline loops: CDR1 SGHVS, CDR2 FQNEAQ. CDR3 residues: CASSLAGGTSGNTIYF. CDR3 nucleotides: TGTGCCAGCAGCTTAGCAGGGGGCACCTCTGGAAACACCATATATTTT. The entire variable domain, with the rest obtained from reference TRBV7-8 and TRBJ1-3, is as follows: GAGVSQSPRYKVAKRGQDVALRCDPISGHVSLFWYQQALGQGPEFLTYFQNEAQLDKSGLPSDRFFAERPEGSVSTLKIQRTQQEDSAVYLCASSLAGGTSGNTIYFGEGSWLTVV.

The chain has TRBV19 and TRBJ1-2, with D hard to call. Germline V gene sequence: CDR1 LNHDA, CDR2 SQIVND (reference sequence). This CDR3 region has 14 residues. Trimming stripped 6 bases from V and 1 base from J, with 12 bases between. The CDR3 DNA follows: TGTGCCAGTAGACGGACGGGGAATAACTATGGCTACACCTTC. Translating gives CASRRTGNNYGYTF.